This TCR beta chain came from a study of Ad26.COV2.S vaccination and SARS-CoV-2 variants. Repertoires were generated with immunoSEQ multiplex PCR, while TCRdb's copy carries only in-frame clones and drops some. Of more than 300,000 clones listed, roughly 86% were seen once; the top ten hold roughly 1.9%. V was cut by 2 bases and J by 8 bases, with 9 bases left in between. The CDR3 is 13 amino acids. The germline gives CDR1 KGHSH, CDR2 LQKENI. Described treatment: roughly 19 received Ad26.COV2.S at low or high dose, single or two shots; about 5 received placebo; per-sample allocation not given. Material that was analyzed had been drawn on day 63 after the first vaccine or placebo injection.

The sequenced sample was peripheral blood, obtained in a trial of Ad26.COV2.S vaccine versus placebo. This sequence joins TRBV18 and TRBJ1-4; TRBD1 is a possible D gene (5 bases). This TCR came from a person aged 18-60 years who received the Ad26.COV2.S COVID-19 vaccine or a placebo. The CDR3 loop reads CASSPRGPEKLFF. The CDR3 region has the DNA TGTGCCAGCTCACCAAGGGGCCCCGAAAAACTGTTTTTT.